This T cell receptor (beta chain) comes out of a study of blood T cell repertoires in COVID-19. Study background: Samples of COVID-19 (acute and convalescent) were obtained from the United States, Italy and Spain. In each case, the material was cDNA or gDNA derived from T cells, B-cell-depleted T cells, or PBMCs.

Unmatched junction bases numbered 4, after V lost 1 base and J lost 7 bases. Germline V gene lookup returns CDR1 MGHRA and CDR2 YSYEKL. The CDR3 length is 16 residues. This clone has a handful of counts. Per the original data handling: Researchers report that nucleated cell counts were estimated from reference gene primer amplification. Using immunoSEQ multiplex PCR, the repertoire was profiled, and TCRdb retains in-frame clones only, with some absent. The V and J calls and clone size were taken over from that table, and D and trimming were inferred from the DNA. Seen here are 81,000 or so clones, 85% to 95% observed once, and the top ten hold nearly 6.5%.

Sequencing was done on a sample of peripheral blood. The sequence came from a woman aged 60-75 years with active COVID-19. The chain carries TRBV4-1 and TRBJ1-6; 10 bases align to TRBD1. DNA of the CDR3: TGCGCCAGCAGCCAAGCTCTGGGACAGGGGAATTCACCCCTCCACTTT. Encoded protein: CASSQALGQGNSPLHF.